The 5 T cell receptor beta chains presented below share a single source sample, sequenced in a study of cytomegalovirus exposure and HLA in healthy donors. Primers included in the PCR were 60 Vbeta and 13 Jbeta primers. Produced via immunoSEQ multiplex PCR; TCRdb's table is partial and in-frame only. The table shows 150,000 to 200,000 clones, with around 80% occurring only once. The sample comprised PBMCs. All receptors come from a girl between 5 and 17 years old in good health and CMV-seropositive.

The V gene is TRBV5-6, the J gene TRBJ2-7; 7 nucleotides line up with TRBD1. Germline CDR1 SGHDT, CDR2 YYEEEE. The CDR3 consists of 13 residues. The V and J ends lost 4 bases and 2 bases, in that order; junction bases with no gene match: 3. CDR3 sequence reads: CASSATGAYEQYF. DNA for the CDR3: TGTGCCAGCAGCGCAACAGGGGCCTACGAGCAGTACTTC. Full variable domain (rest looked up from reference TRBV5-6 and TRBJ2-7): DAGVTQSPTHLIKTRGQQVTLRCSPKSGHDTVSWYQQALGQGPQFIFQYYEEEERQRGNFPDRFSGHQFPNYSSELNVNALLLGDSALYLCASSATGAYEQYFGPGTRLTVT.

The chain has TRBV27 and TRBJ2-1, with TRBD1 as a possible D gene (5 bases). The CDR3 runs to 13 residues. The ends were cut back, 8 bases at V and 0 bases at J, with 8 bases in the middle. Germline V gene sequence: CDR1 MNHEY, CDR2 SMNVEV (reference sequence). In nucleotides, the CDR3 is TGTGCCAGCGGGGCTAGCTCCTACAATGAGCAGTTCTTC. It translates to CASGASSYNEQFF.

The chain carries TRBV9 and TRBJ2-2, with 7 nucleotides matching TRBD2. Per the germline V gene, CDR1 is SGDLS and CDR2 is YYNGEE. J lost 5 bases, V lost 0 bases, and 4 bases had no gene match. The CDR3 runs 15 residues. The DNA of the CDR3 is TGTGCCAGCAGCGTAGAAGTAGCGGGTACCGGGGAGCTGTTTTTT. This translates into CASSVEVAGTGELFF. The variable domain in full, completed from reference TRBV9 and TRBJ2-2, reads DSGVTQTPKHLITATGQRVTLRCSPRSGDLSVYWYQQSLDQGLQFLIQYYNGEERAKGNILERFSAQQFPDLHSELNLSSLELGDSALYFCASSVEVAGTGELFFGEGSRLTVL.

The chain combines TRBV11-2 with TRBJ2-7; no firm D call. Per germline, CDR1 SGHAT and CDR2 FQNNGV. Between the trimmed V and J ends, which lost 4 bases and 2 bases, there was a span of 18 bases. The CDR3 consists of 16 residues. The CDR3 sequence: CASSSLTSRVTYEQYF. In DNA form, the CDR3 reads TGTGCCAGCAGCTCTCTAACCTCCCGGGTCACCTACGAGCAGTACTTC.

The sample holds one count of this clone. The chain is built from TRBV7-2 and TRBJ2-7; weak D call: TRBD2 (5 bases). The CDR3 has 17 amino acids. CDR1 is SGHTA, CDR2 FQGNSA, per germline. Trimming removed 2 bases from V and 5 bases from J, with 22 bases in between. As DNA, the CDR3 is TGTGCCAGCAGCTTACTACCCCCCTCCCTAGCCACGAACGAGCAGTACTTC. Residues: CASSLLPPSLATNEQYF.